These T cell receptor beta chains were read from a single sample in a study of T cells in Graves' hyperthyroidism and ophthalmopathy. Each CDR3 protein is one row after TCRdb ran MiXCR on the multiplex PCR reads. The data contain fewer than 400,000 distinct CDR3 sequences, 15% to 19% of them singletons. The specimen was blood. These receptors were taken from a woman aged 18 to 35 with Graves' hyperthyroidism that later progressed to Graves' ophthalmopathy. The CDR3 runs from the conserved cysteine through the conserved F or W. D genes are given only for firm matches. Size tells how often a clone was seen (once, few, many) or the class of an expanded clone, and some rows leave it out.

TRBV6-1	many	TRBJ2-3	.	TGTGCCAGCAGTGAACTAGGGGGAGAAGGCGCAGATACGCAGTATTTT	CASSELGGEGADTQYF
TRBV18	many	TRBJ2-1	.	TGTGCCAGCAGCCCTGGATCCTACAATGAGCAGTTCTTC	CASSPGSYNEQFF
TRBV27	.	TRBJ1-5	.	TGTGCCAGCAGCAGGGCCCTTCTCGGGCAGCCCCAGCATTTT	CASSRALLGQPQHF
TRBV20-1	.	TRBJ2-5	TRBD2	TGCAGTGCTAGGGGGACTAGCGGGATCCCAGAGACCCAGTACTTC	CSARGTSGIPETQYF
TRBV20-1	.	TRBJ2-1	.	TGCAGTGCTCTAGGGTTTGGGGGACCGCCCAATGAGCAGTTCTTC	CSALGFGGPPNEQFF
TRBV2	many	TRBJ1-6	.	TGTGCCAGCTCTCTGGATGCCGGGACGGGTGATTCACCCCTCCACTTT	CASSLDAGTGDSPLHF
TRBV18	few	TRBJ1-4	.	TGTGCCAGCTCACCTGAAATAGGGGGTCTGAGAAAACTGTTTTTT	CASSPEIGGLRKLFF
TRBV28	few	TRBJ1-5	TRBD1	TGTGCCAGCAGCCGCGACAGGGAAGCTCAGCCCCAGCATTTT	CASSRDREAQPQHF
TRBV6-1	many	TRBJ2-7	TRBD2	TGTGCCAGCAGTCCATTACTAGCGGGAGGGCCATACGAGCAGTACTTC	CASSPLLAGGPYEQYF
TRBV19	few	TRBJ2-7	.	TGTGCCAGTAGGAGCACCGGGACGAGTTACGAGCAGTACTTC	CASRSTGTSYEQYF
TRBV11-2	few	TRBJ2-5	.	TGTGCCAGCAGCTTAGCTCGGGGGGCGCTTGAGACCCAGTACTTC	CASSLARGALETQYF
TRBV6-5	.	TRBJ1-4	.	TGTGCCAGCAGTTACTGGGAGGGTAATGAAAAACTGTTTTTT	CASSYWEGNEKLFF
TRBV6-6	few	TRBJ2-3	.	TGTGCCAGCAGTTACGAAGATAACACAGATACGCAGTATTTT	CASSYEDNTDTQYF
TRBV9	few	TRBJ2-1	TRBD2	TGTGCCAGCAGTGAGAGCGGGGTGGGCTACAATGAGCAGTTCTTC	CASSESGVGYNEQFF
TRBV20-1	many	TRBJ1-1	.	TGCAGTGCTAGAGTCGGAGACACTGAAGCTTTCTTT	CSARVGDTEAFF
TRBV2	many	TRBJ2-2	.	TGTGCCAGCAGCGACAGGAGCAGGCGGACCGGGGAGCTGTTTTTT	CASSDRSRRTGELFF
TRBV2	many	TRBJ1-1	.	TGTGCCAGCAGGGGCGGGGCTGAAGCTTTCTTT	CASRGGAEAFF
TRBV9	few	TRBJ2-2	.	TGTGCCAGCAGCGTAGACGTTACCGGGGAGCTGTTTTTT	CASSVDVTGELFF
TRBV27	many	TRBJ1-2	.	TGTGCCAGCTACGGGATACATGGCTACACCTTC	CASYGIHGYTF
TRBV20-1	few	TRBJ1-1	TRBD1	TGCAGTGCTAGAGAATACCGACAGGGGGCGCATAATGAAGCTTTCTTT	CSAREYRQGAHNEAFF
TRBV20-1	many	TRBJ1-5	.	TGCAGTGCCAGACCCGGGACGGTAGGGAATCAGCCCCAGCATTTT	CSARPGTVGNQPQHF
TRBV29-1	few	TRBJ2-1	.	TGCAGCGTTAGGGGGTATGAGCAGTTCTTC	CSVRGYEQFF
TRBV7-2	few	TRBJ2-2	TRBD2	TGTGCCACCGGGACTAGCGAGAACACCGGGGAGCTGTTTTTT	CATGTSENTGELFF
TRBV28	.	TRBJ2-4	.	TGTGCCAGCAGTTTACCGGAAACGGTGGGGCGGAACATTCAGTACTTC	CASSLPETVGRNIQYF
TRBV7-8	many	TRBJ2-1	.	TGTGCCAGCAGCCCCCTTATCGGCCTGAGCTCCTACAATGAGCAGTTCTTC	CASSPLIGLSSYNEQFF
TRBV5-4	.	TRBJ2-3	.	TGTGCCAGCAGCGGTACAGGGCTTGGCACAGATACGCAGTATTTT	CASSGTGLGTDTQYF
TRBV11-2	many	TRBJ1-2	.	TGTGCCAGCAGCCTCTCGGCGGGGGGCGACTATGGCTACACCTTC	CASSLSAGGDYGYTF
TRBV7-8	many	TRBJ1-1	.	TGTGCCAGCAGCTTGTTAGACACTCCGAACACTGAAGCTTTCTTT	CASSLLDTPNTEAFF
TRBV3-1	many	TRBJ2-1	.	TGTGCCGCAAGATGGGTTGGGAGCCTCTACAATGAGCAGTTCTTC	CAARWVGSLYNEQFF
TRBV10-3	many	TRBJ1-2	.	TGTGCCATCAGTGAAGGGGCTCGGGGCTACACCTTC	CAISEGARGYTF
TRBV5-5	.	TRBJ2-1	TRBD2	TGTGCCAGCAGCTTGGTTTCGGGACTAGCGTTCGATGAGCAGTTCTTC	CASSLVSGLAFDEQFF
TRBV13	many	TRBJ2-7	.	TGTGCCAGCAGTTCGAGTCCCAGGGGCTACGAGCAGTACTTC	CASSSSPRGYEQYF
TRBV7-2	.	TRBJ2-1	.	TGTGCCAGCAGCTCCCAAGGGGTGCTATCCTACAATGAGCAGTTCTTC	CASSSQGVLSYNEQFF
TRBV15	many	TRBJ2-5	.	TGTGCCACCAGCAGGACGGACCTACCAGCGGAGACCCAGTACTTC	CATSRTDLPAETQYF
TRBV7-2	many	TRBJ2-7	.	TGTGCCAGCAGCTCCGGGAACAACTACGAGCAGTACTTC	CASSSGNNYEQYF
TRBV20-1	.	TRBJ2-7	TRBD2	TGCAGTGCTAGAGATCCCCGGAGGACTAGCGGGAGATTCTACGAGCAGTACTTC	CSARDPRRTSGRFYEQYF
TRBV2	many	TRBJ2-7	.	TGTGCCAGCAGTGAGCTAGCCGCCGGCGAGCAGTACTTC	CASSELAAGEQYF
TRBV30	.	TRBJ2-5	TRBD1	TGTGCCTGGAGTGTATTAGGGGGCGTGGGGAAGACCCAGTACTTC	CAWSVLGGVGKTQYF
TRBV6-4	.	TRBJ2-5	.	TGTGCCAGCAGTGACTCGACCCAGGGGACCCAGTACTTC	CASSDSTQGTQYF
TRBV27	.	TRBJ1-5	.	TGTGCCAGCAGTTTTGGTCGAGATCAGCCCCAGCATTTT	CASSFGRDQPQHF
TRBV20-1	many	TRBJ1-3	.	TGCAGTGCCGTTCACAGGGCCTCTGGAAACACCATATATTTT	CSAVHRASGNTIYF